This T cell receptor (beta chain) was obtained from a study of T cell responses to AZD1222 COVID-19 vaccine. J was trimmed by 5 bases and V by 0 bases; bases with no gene match: 13. CDR3 length: 19 amino acids. Germline lookup yields CDR1 KGHDR and CDR2 SFDVKD. Sequenced by immunoSEQ multiplex PCR; TCRdb stores in-frame clones only, minus some. This table has about 99,000 clones, roughly 85% appearing once. Sample: peripheral blood, taken on day 0 of AZD1222 vaccination. The chain couples TRBV24-1 to TRBJ2-3, with TRBD2 identical over 10 bases. The sequence derives from an adult in good health. The chain's CDR3 is CATSDLKASGRVGGDTQYF. In DNA form, the CDR3 reads TGTGCCACCAGTGATTTGAAGGCTAGCGGGAGAGTGGGGGGAGATACGCAGTATTTT.